This T cell receptor (beta chain) was recorded in a study of cytomegalovirus exposure and HLA in healthy donors. There are 17 residues in the CDR3. After removal of 3 bases from V and 1 base from J, the junction contained 9 bases not matched to a gene. The germline gives CDR1 SGHAT, CDR2 FQNNGV. The primer mix had 60 Vbeta and 13 Jbeta primers. Profiled with immunoSEQ multiplex PCR; TCRdb holds only in-frame clones, not every one. The data show more than 95,000 clones, around 75% seen once. The chain uses TRBV11-2 and TRBJ1-3; TRBD1 agrees at 7 bases. The TCR comes from a woman in her late teens or twenties in good health and CMV-seronegative. Input material: PBMCs. This chain's CDR3 is CASSLDRSLRSGNTIYF. The CDR3 nucleotides read TGTGCCAGCAGCTTGGACAGGTCTCTTAGGTCTGGAAACACCATATATTTT.